Included here is one T cell receptor (beta chain) sequence, with context. Its antigen is currently unknown. This table comes from immunoSEQ multiplex PCR, and its TCRdb copy is limited to in-frame clones, with some not included. The table includes about 13,000 clones, approximately 87% detected once. This specimen comes from a study of OX40 agonist ivuxolimab in advanced cancers. Study at large: Given to patients was ivuxolimab, an agonistic anti-OX40 (CD134) antibody. Hepatocellular carcinoma, melanoma, renal cell or head and neck cancer affected the dose-escalation patients. Aged about 20 to 80 with a mean of 60 years, they were approximately 79% male.

The CDR3 consists of 14 residues. Between the trimmed V and J ends, which lost 0 bases and 4 bases, there was a span of 6 bases. The V gene's germline CDR1 is KGHSH and CDR2 LQKENI. The study's findings and limits: Relative to CD4+ cells, CD8+ T cells on average had more expanded clones.

The V gene is TRBV18, the J gene TRBJ1-4, with D uncertain. Material: CD4+ or CD8+ T cells sorted from blood, obtained in a trial of the OX40 agonist ivuxolimab. This receptor was identified in an adult with an advanced solid tumor such as melanoma, head and neck, liver or kidney cancer. This chain's CDR3 is CASSPPESNEKLFF. The CDR3 bases are TGTGCCAGCTCACCACCTGAAAGTAATGAAAAACTGTTTTTT. The full variable domain, rest sourced from reference TRBV18 and TRBJ1-4, is NAGVMQNPRHLVRRRGQEARLRCSPMKGHSHVYWYRQLPEEGLKFMVYLQKENIIDESGMPKERFSAEFPKEGPSILRIQQVVRGDSAAYFCASSPPESNEKLFFGSGTQLSVL.